This T cell receptor (beta chain) is drawn from a study of T-cell reconstitution after alpha-beta-depleted transplantation in children. Using unique molecular identifiers, the investigators prepared the TCRbeta library. TCRdb recomputed calls from the PCR reads with MiXCR, one row per CDR3 protein. This table holds 200,000 to 300,000 distinct CDR3 sequences, around 25% found once. This clonotype was seen many times. CDR3 size: 20 residues. Germline CDR1 and CDR2: DFQATT and SNEGSKA (reference sequence). V was pared by 0 bases and J by 2 bases, with 18 bases of the junction left unmatched. The sequencing here drew on PBMCs, taken before TCRalphabeta/CD19-depleted stem cell transplant. The clonotype comes from a girl aged 2-10 years with Fanconi anemia, due to receive a stem cell transplant. This chain uses TRBV20-1 with TRBJ2-7; 11 bases are a match to TRBD2. The CDR3 coding sequence is TGCAGTGCTAGAGATCTTCGCCAACTAGCGGGAGTTAACCATGCCTACGAGCAGTACTTC. Protein product: CSARDLRQLAGVNHAYEQYF.